This entry lists 8 T cell receptor beta chains sequenced from one sample in a study of T cell repertoires in cytomegalovirus infection. These receptors' targets are unknown. TCRdb used MiXCR to reprocess the reads, holding one entry per CDR3 protein. The data contain 600,000 to 700,000 distinct CDR3 sequences, 30% to 35% of them singletons. Here the sequenced sample was cultured PBMCs, taken from culture after CMV antigen stimulation. The receptors derive from a human donor in good health (CMV status not recorded). Some clones in this sample may be carry-over from other donors' samples.

V and J are TRBV11-2 and TRBJ1-3; D not certain. V lost 5 bases and J lost 4, with 12 bases in between. The CDR3 sequence is 14 residues long. The V gene's germline CDR1 is SGHAT and CDR2 FQNNGV. CDR3 amino acids: CASSQDGWGNTIYF. For the CDR3, the DNA is TGTGCCAGCAGCCAAGATGGATGGGGAAACACCATATATTTT.

The genes are TRBV12-3 or TRBV12-4 and TRBJ1-4, with D unclear. V lost 3 bases and J lost 7, with 3 bases in between. CDR3 length: 11 amino acids. CDR3 protein: CASSFTEKLFF. The CDR3 DNA reads as TGTGCCAGCAGTTTTACTGAAAAACTGTTTTTT.

This clonotype has just a few counts. Here the CDR3 DNA reads TGCAGTGCTAGGGAGGTATATGGCTACACCTTC. Amino acid sequence: CSAREVYGYTF. The chain uses TRBV20-1 and TRBJ1-2; D gene unclear. Germline lookup yields CDR1 DFQATT and CDR2 SNEGSKA (reference sequence). The CDR3 covers 11 residues. The V end lost 3 bases, the J end lost 5 bases, and 7 bases lay between the germline ends.

This clonotype was counted once. CDR3 protein: CASSYPVLGPKSYEQYF. Here the CDR3 DNA reads TGTGCCAGCAGTTACCCCGTTTTAGGGCCGAAGTCCTACGAGCAGTACTTC. The chain combines TRBV12-3 or TRBV12-4 with TRBJ2-7; D remains ambiguous. The CDR3 is made up of 17 amino acids. The V end was cut by 4 bases, the J end by 1 base, with 20 bases between.

The gene calls are TRBV29-1 and TRBJ2-7, with D possibly matching TRBD2 (6 bases). This CDR3 is built from 12 residues. Deletions cut 5 bases from V and 11 bases from J, with 19 bases between. Germline V lookup: CDR1 SQVTM, CDR2 ANQGSEA. CDR3 nucleotides: TGCAGCGTTCGAGCCCCTTCGGGGGTGGAGTACTTC. It encodes CSVRAPSGVEYF.

V is TRBV7-9 and J is TRBJ2-3; D uncertain. V lost 7 bases to trimming and J lost 6 bases, with 14 bases between them. Germline V gene data show CDR1 as SEHNR and CDR2 as FQNEAQ (reference sequence). This CDR3 is built from 13 residues. The CDR3 DNA reads TGTGCCAGCAACCCCGCGAGTGGGGATACGCAGTATTTT. Translated, it gives CASNPASGDTQYF.

This clonotype was seen ten or more times. The rearrangement joins TRBV12-3 or TRBV12-4 to TRBJ1-1, with D possibly being TRBD1 (5 bases). The CDR3 length is 14 residues. Trimming shortened V by 5 bases and J by 0 bases, and 10 bases separated the two germline ends. CDR3 nucleotides: TGTGCCAGCAGTCGGGACGGATTGAACACTGAAGCTTTCTTT. Translated, it gives CASSRDGLNTEAFF.

This chain links TRBV10-3 with TRBJ2-5; 7 bases match TRBD2. V trimming: 3 bases; J trimming: 5 bases; junction bases outside the gene matches: 6. The germline gives CDR1 ENHRY, CDR2 SYGVKD. The CDR3 totals 14 residues. In DNA, the CDR3 is TGTGCCATCAGTGACTCGGGGGGAGGGGAGACCCAGTACTTC. Its translation is CAISDSGGGETQYF.